Listed here are 14 T cell receptor beta chains from one sample, sequenced in a study of T cells in Graves' hyperthyroidism and ophthalmopathy. Amplification targeted TCR beta CDR3 regions from RNA transcripts. Researchers ran a first-round RT-PCR on the TCR CDR3 using the HTBI primer set. Via MiXCR, TCRdb re-called the multiplex PCR reads, giving one row per CDR3 protein. Among fewer than 650,000 distinct CDR3 sequences listed, 13% to 15% were seen once. Sequencing used blood. These receptors all come from a woman younger than 30 with Graves' ophthalmopathy.

This clonotype was observed at least ten times. The V call is TRBV19, the J call TRBJ2-7; TRBD2 is a possible D gene (5 bases). The ends were cut back, 4 bases at V and 2 bases at J, with 18 bases in the middle. CDR3 size: 16 residues. Germline values: CDR1 LNHDA, CDR2 SQIVND (reference sequence). This CDR3 reads CASSTTGGFPAYEQYF. DNA for the CDR3: TGTGCCAGTAGTACCACCGGCGGGTTCCCTGCCTACGAGCAGTACTTC.

This clonotype was counted many times. V gene TRBV6-1 combines with J gene TRBJ1-6, with D possibly matching TRBD1 (5 bases). The length of the CDR3 is 15 residues. CDR1 is MNHNS and CDR2 is SASEGT in the germline V gene. Trimming took off 7 bases at V and 9 bases at J, with 19 bases between the two ends. The CDR3, as DNA: TGTGCCAGCACTCACGTGGGGGGGGGGGGTTCACCCCTCCACTTT. Its translation is CASTHVGGGGSPLHF.

This clonotype was picked up many times. The gene calls are TRBV6-1 and TRBJ1-2; no clear D. The V gene lost 3 bases and the J gene lost 8 bases, with 13 bases spanning the gap. This CDR3 has 13 amino acids. Germline values: CDR1 MNHNS, CDR2 SASEGT. The CDR3 DNA reads TGTGCCAGCAGTGAGCCAGGAGCTATGGGCTACACCTTC. This encodes CASSEPGAMGYTF.

The table lists this clonotype with many counts. V is TRBV12-3 or TRBV12-4 and J is TRBJ2-7; 15 positions agree with TRBD2. This CDR3 has 21 amino acids. Trimming took 6 bases from V and 0 from J; bases not matched to a gene: 18. The CDR3 region has the DNA TGTGCCAGCAGCCAAGAAGCATGGGGACTAGCGGGAGGTCGGAGCTCCTACGAGCAGTACTTC. It translates to CASSQEAWGLAGGRSSYEQYF.

This clonotype was counted a few times. This sequence joins TRBV19 and TRBJ2-1, with TRBD2 identical over 8 bases. CDR1 is LNHDA, CDR2 SQIVND, per germline (reference sequence). This CDR3 contains 16 residues. The trim removed 4 bases at V and 0 bases at J, leaving 5 bases unmatched. Here the CDR3 reads CASSTAREGSYNEQFF. In nucleotides, the CDR3 is TGTGCCAGTAGTACCGCTCGGGAGGGCTCCTACAATGAGCAGTTCTTC.

This clonotype was seen only a few times. V gene TRBV27 combines with J gene TRBJ2-2; 8 bases match TRBD2. The CDR3 length is 15 residues. Germline values: CDR1 MNHEY, CDR2 SMNVEV (reference sequence). The V segment lost 5 bases and the J segment 5 bases; nucleotides outside the gene matches: 7. The CDR3 here is CASSESGSGTGELFF. CDR3 coding DNA: TGTGCCAGCAGTGAAAGCGGGAGCGGGACCGGGGAGCTGTTTTTT.

Regarding this clonotype: A junction boundary mismatches the germline segment, possibly from a read error. The chain couples TRBV7-9 to TRBJ2-7, with 7 positions matching TRBD1. The germline gives CDR1 SEHNR, CDR2 FQNEAQ (reference sequence). CDR3 length: 17 amino acids. The CDR3 DNA sequence: TGTGCCAGCAGTCGCCCAAGGACAGGAGAGTTCTCCAACGAGCAGTACTTC. It is translated as CASSRPRTGEFSNEQYF.

Regarding this clonotype: A much larger clone is a single base away; this may be a read error. The CDR3 reads CSVPTAQETEYF. CDR3 in DNA: TGCAGTGTCCCCACAGCGCAAGAGACCGAGTACTTC. This chain links TRBV20-1 with TRBJ2-5; D call uncertain. Germline V lookup: CDR1 DFQATT, CDR2 SNEGSKA (reference sequence). The CDR3 contains 12 residues.

This clonotype was seen many times. This chain joins TRBV2 and TRBJ1-4, with a possible D match to TRBD1 (5 bases). Looked up from germline, CDR1 is SNHLY and CDR2 is FYNNEI. The ends were cut back, 6 bases at V and 0 bases at J, with 11 bases in the middle. This CDR3 is built from 15 residues. The CDR3 nucleotides are TGTGCCAGCAGCCCGGACACGGCAACTAATGAAAAACTGTTTTTT. Its protein is CASSPDTATNEKLFF.

This clonotype was counted at least ten times. The V and J genes are TRBV6-1 and TRBJ2-7, with D possibly being TRBD1 or TRBD2 (5 bases each). The CDR3 sequence is 13 residues long. Germline CDR1 and CDR2: MNHNS and SASEGT. The V end was cut by 6 bases, the J end by 1 base, with 10 bases between. DNA of the CDR3: TGTGCCAGCAGGAGGGGAAAGTCCTACGAGCAGTACTTC. Protein product: CASRRGKSYEQYF.

This clonotype was detected ten times or more. The V and J genes are TRBV6-1 and TRBJ2-7; TRBD2 is a possible D gene (7 bases). Germline CDR1 is MNHNS and CDR2 is SASEGT. The V and J ends lost 5 bases and 5 bases respectively, with 16 bases between them. The CDR3 consists of 14 residues. The CDR3 here is CASSHSWGGDEQYF. CDR3 DNA: TGTGCCAGCAGTCACTCATGGGGGGGCGACGAGCAGTACTTC.

This clonotype has ten or more counts. J is TRBJ2-1 and V is TRBV7-2; the D is unclear. The CDR3 sequence is 18 residues long. The germline V gene has CDR1 SGHTA and CDR2 FQGNSA. Trimming took off 3 bases at V and 5 bases at J, with 23 bases between the two ends. CDR3 loop: CASSFSPKSLGWDNEQFF. The CDR3 bases are TGTGCCAGCAGCTTTAGCCCCAAGTCGCTCGGTTGGGACAATGAGCAGTTCTTC.

In its sample, this clonotype was seen many times. The gene calls are TRBV5-1 and TRBJ1-1, with TRBD1 matching 8 bases. With V trimmed by 6 bases and J by 1 base, 8 bases remained unmatched. Germline V gene sequence: CDR1 SGHRS, CDR2 YFSETQ. This CDR3 region has 15 residues. CDR3 DNA sequence: TGCGCCAGCATAGACGGGACAGGAGCGAACACTGAAGCTTTCTTT. Amino acid sequence: CASIDGTGANTEAFF.

The chain carries TRBV24-1 and TRBJ1-2; maybe TRBD1 (6 bases). The CDR3 consists of 16 residues. CDR1 is KGHDR and CDR2 is SFDVKD in the germline V gene. Between the trimmed V and J ends, which lost 4 bases and 3 bases, there was a span of 17 bases. This chain's CDR3 is CATSESDSEAYYGYTF. The CDR3 DNA reads TGTGCCACCAGTGAGTCGGACAGCGAGGCCTACTATGGCTACACCTTC.